This T cell receptor (beta chain) is drawn from a study of beta chain bispecific antibodies for T cell cancers. T cells were expanded from blood mononuclear cells for two to three days with anti-CD3 OKT3 or CD3/CD28 beads. Jurkat-T cell coculture with anti-TRBV12, compared with an anti-CD19 control. 5 x 10^4 or so normal T cells were cocultured with 5 x 10^4 or so target cells and bispecific antibody. Study-level points and caveats: After anti-TRBV12 rather than anti-CD19 exposure, TRBV12-3 made up roughly 99% less of total TRBV signal. In these mixed samples, most targeted TRBV reads derived from the leukemia cell line. TRBV-directed bispecific antibodies appeared to leave all non-targeted, unrelated TRBV family members unaffected.

Ten or more counts support this clonotype. The antigen remains unidentified. MiXCR, run by TCRdb on the 5' RACE reads, gives a single entry per CDR3 protein. The repertoire consists of tens of thousands of distinct CDR3 sequences, with approximately 2.2% occurring once and the leading ten covering 4.5% to 6.5%. V lost 2 bases and J lost 2; bases outside the gene matches: 3. Germline CDR1 and CDR2: MNHEY and SVGAGI. The CDR3 sequence is 14 residues long. The input for sequencing was healthy donor T cells cultured with leukemia cells, taken from a culture containing a bispecific antibody targeting TCR Vbeta12. The chain recombines TRBV6-5 with TRBJ2-7; TRBD1 agrees at 7 bases. The TCR sequence derives from a human donor in good health. Some clones in this sample may be carry-over from other donors' samples. CDR3 in amino acids: CASSYGQGAYEQYF. The DNA of the CDR3 is TGTGCCAGCAGTTACGGGCAGGGGGCCTACGAGCAGTACTTC.